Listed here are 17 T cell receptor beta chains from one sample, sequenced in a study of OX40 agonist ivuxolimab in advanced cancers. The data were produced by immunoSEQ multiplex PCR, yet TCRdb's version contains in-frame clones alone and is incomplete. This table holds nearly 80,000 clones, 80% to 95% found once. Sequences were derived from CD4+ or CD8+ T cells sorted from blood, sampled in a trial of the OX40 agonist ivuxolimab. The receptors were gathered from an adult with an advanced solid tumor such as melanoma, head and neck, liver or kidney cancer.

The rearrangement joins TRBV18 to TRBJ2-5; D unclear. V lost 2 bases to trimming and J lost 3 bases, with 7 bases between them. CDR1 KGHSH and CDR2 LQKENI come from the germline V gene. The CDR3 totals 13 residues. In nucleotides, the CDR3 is TGTGCCAGCTCACCAACCCGGGAAGAGACCCAGTACTTC. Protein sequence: CASSPTREETQYF.

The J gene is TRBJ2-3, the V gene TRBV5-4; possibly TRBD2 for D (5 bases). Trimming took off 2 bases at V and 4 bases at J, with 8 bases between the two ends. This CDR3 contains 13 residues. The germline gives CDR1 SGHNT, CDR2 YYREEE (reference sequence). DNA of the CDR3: TGTGCCAGCAGCTTAGCGGCCTCAGATACGCAGTATTTT. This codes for CASSLAASDTQYF.

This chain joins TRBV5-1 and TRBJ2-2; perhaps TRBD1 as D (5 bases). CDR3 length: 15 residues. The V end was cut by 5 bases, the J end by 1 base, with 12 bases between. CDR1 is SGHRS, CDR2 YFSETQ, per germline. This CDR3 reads CASSLETGNTGELFF. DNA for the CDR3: TGCGCCAGCAGTTTAGAAACAGGGAACACCGGGGAGCTGTTTTTT.

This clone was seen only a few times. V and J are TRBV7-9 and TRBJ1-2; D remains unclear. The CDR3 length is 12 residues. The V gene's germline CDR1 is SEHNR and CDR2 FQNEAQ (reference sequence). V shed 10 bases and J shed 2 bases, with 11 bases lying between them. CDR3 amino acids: CATLDGNYGYTF. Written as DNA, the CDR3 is TGTGCCACACTGGACGGGAACTATGGCTACACCTTC. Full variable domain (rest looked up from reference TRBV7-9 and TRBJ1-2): DTGVSQNPRHKITKRGQNVTFRCDPISEHNRLYWYRQTLGQGPEFLTYFQNEAQLEKSRLLSDRFSAERPKGSFSTLEIQRTEQGDSAMYLCATLDGNYGYTFGSGTRLTVV.

The CDR3 protein is CASSIWTHSNQPQHF. CDR3 DNA sequence: TGTGCCAGTAGTATTTGGACACATAGCAATCAGCCCCAGCATTTT. The rearrangement joins TRBV19 to TRBJ1-5; maybe TRBD1 (5 bases). CDR3 length equals 15 residues. CDR1 LNHDA and CDR2 SQIVND come from the germline V gene (reference sequence). Trimming removed 3 bases at V and 0 bases at J, with 9 bases between.

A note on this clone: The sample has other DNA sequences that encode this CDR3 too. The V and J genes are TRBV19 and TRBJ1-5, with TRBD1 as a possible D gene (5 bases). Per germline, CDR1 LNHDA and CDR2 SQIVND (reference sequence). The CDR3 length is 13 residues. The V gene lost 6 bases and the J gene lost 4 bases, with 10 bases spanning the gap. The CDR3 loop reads CASRRGRNQPQHF. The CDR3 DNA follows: TGTGCCAGTAGGCGGGGCCGTAATCAGCCCCAGCATTTT. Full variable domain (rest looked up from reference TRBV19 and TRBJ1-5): DGGITQSPKYLFRKEGQNVTLSCEQNLNHDAMYWYRQDPGQGLRLIYYSQIVNDFQKGDIAEGYSVSREKKESFPLTVTSAQKNPTAFYLCASRRGRNQPQHFGDGTRLSIL.

CDR3: CASSLQTGARETQYF. DNA of the CDR3: TGCGCCAGCAGCTTACAGACAGGGGCCCGAGAGACCCAGTACTTC. The V and J genes are TRBV5-1 and TRBJ2-5; 8 nucleotides match TRBD1. CDR1 is SGHRS, CDR2 YFSETQ, per germline. The length of the CDR3 is 15 residues. With V trimmed by 2 bases and J by 4 bases, 7 bases remained unmatched.

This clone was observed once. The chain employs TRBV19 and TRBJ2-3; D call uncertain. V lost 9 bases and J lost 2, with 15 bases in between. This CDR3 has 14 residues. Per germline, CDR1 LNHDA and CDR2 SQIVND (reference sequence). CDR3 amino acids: CASLPSWNTDTQYF. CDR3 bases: TGTGCCAGCCTTCCCAGCTGGAACACAGATACGCAGTATTTT.

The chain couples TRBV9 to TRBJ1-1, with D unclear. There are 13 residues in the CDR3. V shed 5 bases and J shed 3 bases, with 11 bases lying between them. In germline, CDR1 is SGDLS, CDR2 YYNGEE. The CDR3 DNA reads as TGTGCCAGCAGTTCACACGGGGACACTGAAGCTTTCTTT. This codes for CASSSHGDTEAFF.

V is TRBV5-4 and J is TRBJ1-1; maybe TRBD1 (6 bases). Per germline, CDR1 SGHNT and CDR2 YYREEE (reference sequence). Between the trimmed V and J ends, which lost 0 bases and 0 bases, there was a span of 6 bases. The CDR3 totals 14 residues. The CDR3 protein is CASSLGTVNTEAFF. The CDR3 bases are TGTGCCAGCAGCTTGGGGACAGTGAACACTGAAGCTTTCTTT.

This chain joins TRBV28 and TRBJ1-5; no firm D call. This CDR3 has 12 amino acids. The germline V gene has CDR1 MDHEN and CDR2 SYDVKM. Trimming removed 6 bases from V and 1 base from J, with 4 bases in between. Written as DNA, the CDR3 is TGTGCCAGCAGCGACAGCAATCAGCCCCAGCATTTT. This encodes CASSDSNQPQHF. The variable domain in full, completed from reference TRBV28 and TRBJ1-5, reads DVKVTQSSRYLVKRTGEKVFLECVQDMDHENMFWYRQDPGLGLRLIYFSYDVKMKEKGDIPEGYSVSREKKERFSLILESASTNQTSMYLCASSDSNQPQHFGDGTRLSIL.

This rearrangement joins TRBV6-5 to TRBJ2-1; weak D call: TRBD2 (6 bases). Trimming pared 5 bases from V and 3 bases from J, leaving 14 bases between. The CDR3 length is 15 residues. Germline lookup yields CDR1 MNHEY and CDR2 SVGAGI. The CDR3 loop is CASSTLASGYNEQFF. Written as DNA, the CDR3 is TGTGCCAGCAGTACTCTAGCGAGCGGCTACAATGAGCAGTTCTTC.

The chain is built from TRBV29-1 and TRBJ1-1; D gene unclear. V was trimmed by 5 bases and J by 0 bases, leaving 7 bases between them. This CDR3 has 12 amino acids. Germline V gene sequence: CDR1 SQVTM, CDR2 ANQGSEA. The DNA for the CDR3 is TGCAGCGTTTATAGGGTGAACACTGAAGCTTTCTTT. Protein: CSVYRVNTEAFF. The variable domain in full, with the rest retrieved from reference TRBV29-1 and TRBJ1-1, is SAVISQKPSRDICQRGTSLTIQCQVDSQVTMMFWYRQQPGQSLTLIATANQGSEATYESGFVIDKFPISRPNLTFSTLTVSNMSPEDSSIYLCSVYRVNTEAFFGQGTRLTVV.

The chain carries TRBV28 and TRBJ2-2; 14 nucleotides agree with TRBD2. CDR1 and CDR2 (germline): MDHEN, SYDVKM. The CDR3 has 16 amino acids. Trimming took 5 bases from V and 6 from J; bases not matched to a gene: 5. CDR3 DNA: TGTGCCAGCAGTCCCCGACTAGCGGGGGGGTCCGGGGAGCTGTTTTTT. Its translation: CASSPRLAGGSGELFF.

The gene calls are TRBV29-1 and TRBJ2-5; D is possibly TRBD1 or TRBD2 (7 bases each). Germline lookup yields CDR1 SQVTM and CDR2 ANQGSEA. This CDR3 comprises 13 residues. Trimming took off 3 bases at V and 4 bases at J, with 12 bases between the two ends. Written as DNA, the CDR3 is TGCAGCGTTGATCAGGGGGAGGGAGAGACCCAGTACTTC. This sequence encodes CSVDQGEGETQYF.

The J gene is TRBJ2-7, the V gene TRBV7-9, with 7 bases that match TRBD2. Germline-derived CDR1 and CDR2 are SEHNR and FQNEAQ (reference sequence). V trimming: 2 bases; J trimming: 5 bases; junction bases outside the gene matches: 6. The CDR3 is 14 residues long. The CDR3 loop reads CASSLTGGLNEQYF. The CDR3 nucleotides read TGTGCCAGCAGCTTAACGGGGGGTTTAAACGAGCAGTACTTC.

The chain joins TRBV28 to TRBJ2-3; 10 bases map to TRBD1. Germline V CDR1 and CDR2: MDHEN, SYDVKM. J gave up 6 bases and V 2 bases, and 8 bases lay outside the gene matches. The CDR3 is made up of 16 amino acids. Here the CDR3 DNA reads TGTGCCAGCAGTTTAGGGACAGGGGCTCGCGGGGATACGCAGTATTTT. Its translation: CASSLGTGARGDTQYF.